The sequence of this TCR beta chain was determined in a study of cytomegalovirus exposure and HLA in healthy donors. General observations from the study: Several of the most significant clusters appeared linked to common viral pathogens, based on a later analysis. Within a later analysis, the majority of CMV-associated TCR beta chains appeared HLA-restricted.

In regard to this clone: Antigen: not known.

The CDR3 is 15 amino acids. Trimming cost V 0 bases and J 7 bases, with 13 bases left between them. The germline CDR1 and CDR2 sequences are KGHSY and FQNENV. 13 Jbeta primers and 60 Vbeta primers were used for the PCR. This table comes from immunoSEQ multiplex PCR, and its TCRdb copy is limited to in-frame clones, with some not included. The table lists 150,000 to 200,000 clones, 65% to 90% of them singletons. The source material was PBMCs. The chain employs TRBV16 and TRBJ1-5, with a weak D call TRBD1 (5 bases). This TCR was recovered from a woman aged 45-60 years in good health and CMV-seronegative. The CDR3 here is CASSQSPGGEQPQHF. CDR3 DNA sequence: TGTGCCAGCAGCCAATCGCCGGGAGGGGAGCAGCCCCAGCATTTT.